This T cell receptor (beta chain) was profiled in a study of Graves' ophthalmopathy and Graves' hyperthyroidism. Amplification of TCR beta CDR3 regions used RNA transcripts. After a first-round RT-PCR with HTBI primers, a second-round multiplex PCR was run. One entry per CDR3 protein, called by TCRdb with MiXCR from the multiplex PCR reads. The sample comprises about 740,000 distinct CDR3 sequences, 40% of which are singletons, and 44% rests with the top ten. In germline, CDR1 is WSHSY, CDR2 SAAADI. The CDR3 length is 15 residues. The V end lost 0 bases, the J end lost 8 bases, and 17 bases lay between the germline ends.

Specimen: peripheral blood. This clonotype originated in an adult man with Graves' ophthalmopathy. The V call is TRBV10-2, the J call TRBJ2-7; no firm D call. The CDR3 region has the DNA TGCGCCAGCAGTGAGTCAGGGCAAAATCAGCCCCAGCAGTACTTC. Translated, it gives CASSESGQNQPQQYF.